The 23 T cell receptor beta chains reported below all come from one sample, sequenced in a study of sequential checkpoint blockade in melanoma. The repertoire was sequenced with immunoSEQ multiplex PCR; TCRdb's copy has only in-frame clones and lacks some. This sample has roughly 20,000 clones, with around 75% found just once. The treatment denotes: randomized to nivolumab then ipilimumab (arm A) or the reverse (arm B). Sequenced material: CD8+ T cells sorted from blood (inferred from file names), taken from a patient given nivolumab and ipilimumab in sequence. Receptors were obtained from a human donor with melanoma.

The chain joins TRBV27 to TRBJ1-2; D gene ambiguous. This CDR3 region has 15 residues. With 7 bases removed from V and 3 bases from J, the gap between germline ends came to 18 bases. Germline CDR1 reads MNHEY; CDR2 reads SMNVEV (reference sequence). The CDR3 DNA sequence: TGTGCCAGCAAGGTCGGAGGATCCCTCTACTATGGCTACACCTTC. It is translated as CASKVGGSLYYGYTF.

DNA of the CDR3: TGTGCCAGCAGTCGACAGGGGGTGAGCACTGAAGCTTTCTTT. Protein product: CASSRQGVSTEAFF. The chain employs TRBV7-9 and TRBJ1-1; 9 bases line up with TRBD1. Germline CDR1 and CDR2: SEHNR and FQNEAQ (reference sequence). The CDR3 contains 14 residues. V was clipped by 6 bases and J by 4 bases; unmatched bases: 6.

The genes are TRBV29-1 and TRBJ2-7; D possibly corresponds to TRBD1 (6 bases). V was shortened by 5 bases and J by 3 bases, with 20 bases between the two germline ends. This CDR3 is 15 amino acids long. Germline V lookup: CDR1 SQVTM, CDR2 ANQGSEA. The CDR3 sequence: CSVLRGNRVGYEQYF. CDR3 DNA: TGCAGCGTTCTCAGGGGTAACCGCGTTGGCTACGAGCAGTACTTC.

The rearrangement uses TRBV5-6 and TRBJ2-7; maybe TRBD1 (6 bases). The CDR3 consists of 15 residues. Germline loops: CDR1 SGHDT, CDR2 YYEEEE. V lost 0 bases and J 0 bases, leaving 10 bases between the germline ends. CDR3 DNA sequence: TGTGCCAGCAGCTTGGGGGACACCGCCTCCTACGAGCAGTACTTC. It specifies CASSLGDTASYEQYF.

The genes are TRBV28 and TRBJ1-2, with TRBD1 matching over 9 bases. Germline trimming cut 5 bases from V and 6 bases from J; bases unmatched to any gene: 4. The CDR3 is 13 amino acids. CDR1 and CDR2 from the germline V gene are MDHEN and SYDVKM. CDR3 bases: TGTGCCAGCAGTCCACAGGGGGCCCATGGCTACACCTTC. This encodes CASSPQGAHGYTF.

The chain joins TRBV29-1 to TRBJ2-5; the match to TRBD1 covers 8 bases. The better agreement between TRBJ2-7 and the DNA end casts doubt on the J call. The CDR3 contains 12 residues. Germline lookup yields CDR1 SQVTM and CDR2 ANQGSEA. CDR3 amino acids: CSARTGTYEQYF. In DNA, the CDR3 is TGCAGCGCCCGGACAGGGACCTACGAGCAGTACTTC.

The V and J genes are TRBV14 and TRBJ1-2, with D tentatively TRBD1 (6 bases). The CDR3 sequence is 14 residues long. The germline V gene encodes CDR1 SGHDN and CDR2 FVKESK. The V and J ends lost 3 bases and 4 bases respectively, with 12 bases between them. This CDR3 is CASSQTGGGYGYTF. Here the CDR3 DNA reads TGTGCCAGCAGCCAGACAGGCGGGGGCTATGGCTACACCTTC.

This clone has just a few counts. The J gene is TRBJ2-6, the V gene TRBV6-1, with D perhaps TRBD1 (5 bases). V was pared by 7 bases and J by 0 bases, with 10 bases between. Germline assignment: CDR1 MNHNS and CDR2 SASEGT. The CDR3 consists of 15 residues. CDR3: CASTQGLSGANVLTF. CDR3 nucleotides: TGTGCCAGCACCCAGGGCCTCTCTGGGGCCAACGTCCTGACTTTC.

The chain is built from TRBV19 and TRBJ1-5, with D maybe TRBD1 (6 bases). V shed 6 bases and J shed 1 base, with 13 bases lying between them. The CDR3 is made up of 15 amino acids. Germline-derived CDR1 and CDR2 are LNHDA and SQIVND (reference sequence). The CDR3 nucleotides are TGTGCCAGTAGCATACAGGGAGGCAGCAATCAGCCCCAGCATTTT. This translates into CASSIQGGSNQPQHF.

With respect to this clone: Other DNA sequences in this specimen translate into the identical CDR3. The chain combines TRBV28 with TRBJ1-1; no definite D call. The V and J ends lost 6 bases and 1 base respectively, with 9 bases between them. The CDR3 runs to 13 residues. In germline, CDR1 is MDHEN, CDR2 SYDVKM. The CDR3 region is CASSPPGNTEAFF. For the CDR3, the DNA is TGTGCCAGCAGCCCACCCGGGAACACTGAAGCTTTCTTT.

CDR3 in amino acids: CASSQFASGRNNEQFF. The CDR3 nucleotides read TGTGCCAGCAGCCAATTCGCTAGCGGGAGAAACAATGAGCAGTTCTTC. The chain employs TRBV14 and TRBJ2-1, with 10 bases matching TRBD2. The J segment lost 5 bases and the V segment lost 2 bases, leaving 6 bases of the junction unmatched. Germline CDR1 is SGHDN and CDR2 is FVKESK. The CDR3 sequence is 16 residues long.

This clone was observed a handful of times. This chain joins TRBV27 and TRBJ2-7; the match to TRBD2 covers 8 bases. V gave up 3 bases and J gave up 5 bases; unmatched junction bases: 12. The V gene's germline CDR1 is MNHEY and CDR2 SMNVEV (reference sequence). The CDR3 runs 16 residues. This chain's CDR3 is CASSFASGLVGNEQYF. CDR3 DNA sequence: TGTGCCAGCAGTTTTGCGTCGGGACTAGTCGGGAACGAGCAGTACTTC.

V gene TRBV27 combines with J gene TRBJ1-1, with 7 bases fitting TRBD1. This CDR3 contains 15 residues. The germline CDR1 and CDR2 sequences are MNHEY and SMNVEV (reference sequence). V dropped 5 bases and J dropped 3; count of bases not matched to a gene: 9. The DNA of the CDR3 is TGTGCCAGCAGTCCGCGACAGGGTGTAGACACTGAAGCTTTCTTT. Translation gives CASSPRQGVDTEAFF.

This chain uses TRBV10-3 with TRBJ2-7; 7 bases are a match to TRBD1. J gave up 2 bases and V 6 bases, and 4 bases lay outside the gene matches. The germline gives CDR1 ENHRY, CDR2 SYGVKD. The CDR3 is 13 amino acids. CDR3 nucleotides: TGTGCCATCAGCGGGACAGAGACCTACGAGCAGTACTTC. This codes for CAISGTETYEQYF.

The rearrangement joins TRBV9 to TRBJ2-7; maybe TRBD1 (5 bases). Germline values: CDR1 SGDLS, CDR2 YYNGEE. The CDR3 is 12 amino acids. V was trimmed by 8 bases and J by 4 bases, leaving 13 bases between them. CDR3 nucleotides: TGTGCCAGTAGTATCCAGGGTTACGAGCAGTACTTC. It encodes CASSIQGYEQYF.

This chain links TRBV27 with TRBJ1-2; 8 bases match TRBD1. J lost 8 bases, V lost 6 bases, and 11 bases had no gene match. CDR1 is MNHEY and CDR2 is SMNVEV in the germline V gene (reference sequence). This CDR3 has 14 residues. CDR3 protein: CASRATGQGGGYTF. Written as DNA, the CDR3 is TGTGCCAGCAGGGCCACCGGACAGGGTGGAGGCTACACCTTC.

The chain has TRBV10-3 and TRBJ2-7, with TRBD1 identical over 9 bases. Germline values: CDR1 ENHRY, CDR2 SYGVKD. This CDR3 has 15 amino acids. V was pared by 3 bases and J by 4 bases, with 7 bases of the junction left unmatched. For the CDR3, the DNA is TGTGCCATCAGTGACCCGGACAGGGGCAGTTACGAGCAGTACTTC. Translated, it gives CAISDPDRGSYEQYF.

There are a few counts of this clone. The rearrangement links TRBV11-2 to TRBJ2-1; 9 bases line up with TRBD1. The CDR3 sequence is 15 residues long. Germline loops: CDR1 SGHAT, CDR2 FQNNGV. V shed 6 bases, J shed 2 bases, and the junction held 5 bases outside the gene matches. The CDR3: CASSPGTGTYNEQFF. The CDR3, as DNA: TGTGCCAGCAGTCCGGGGACAGGGACCTACAATGAGCAGTTCTTC.

This sequence joins TRBV7-9 and TRBJ1-5; the D gene is possibly TRBD1 (5 bases). Germline lookup yields CDR1 SEHNR and CDR2 FQNEAQ (reference sequence). This CDR3 has 16 amino acids. V gave up 5 bases and J gave up 3 bases, with 17 bases separating them. The CDR3 region is CASSSGGSVYNQPQHF. In DNA, the CDR3 is TGTGCCAGCAGCAGTGGGGGGTCAGTGTACAATCAGCCCCAGCATTTT.

The V gene is TRBV28, the J gene TRBJ2-5, with D possibly matching TRBD2 (5 bases). The CDR3 spans 15 residues. CDR1 and CDR2 from the germline V gene are MDHEN and SYDVKM. With 5 bases removed from V and 3 bases from J, the gap between germline ends came to 16 bases. The CDR3 nucleotides are TGTGCCAGCAGTCCAGAACTAGAGTTAGAAGAGACCCAGTACTTC. Translating gives CASSPELELEETQYF. The full variable domain, with the rest looked up from reference TRBV28 and TRBJ2-5, is DVKVTQSSRYLVKRTGEKVFLECVQDMDHENMFWYRQDPGLGLRLIYFSYDVKMKEKGDIPEGYSVSREKKERFSLILESASTNQTSMYLCASSPELELEETQYFGPGTRLLVL.

The chain couples TRBV4-1 to TRBJ2-7; the match to TRBD1 covers 7 bases. Germline V gene lookup returns CDR1 MGHRA and CDR2 YSYEKL. V was clipped by 4 bases and J by 2 bases; unmatched bases: 5. This CDR3 has 14 residues. CDR3 in DNA: TGCGCCAGCAGCCCGGGACAGTATGCCTACGAGCAGTACTTC. It is translated as CASSPGQYAYEQYF.

The chain carries TRBV7-8 and TRBJ2-7, with unresolved D. V lost 5 bases and J lost 3, with 8 bases in between. Looked up from germline, CDR1 is SGHVS and CDR2 is FQNEAQ. This CDR3 comprises 12 residues. CDR3 bases: TGTGCCAGCAGCCGTGCGGACTACGAGCAGTACTTC. Protein product: CASSRADYEQYF.

This chain links TRBV19 with TRBJ1-5, with D maybe TRBD1 (6 bases). CDR3 length: 16 amino acids. Trimming pared 4 bases from V and 1 base from J, leaving 14 bases between. Germline CDR1 reads LNHDA; CDR2 reads SQIVND (reference sequence). As DNA, the CDR3 is TGTGCCAGTAGTACCAGTCCAGGGGCCAGCAATCAGCCCCAGCATTTT. This translates into CASSTSPGASNQPQHF.